The next 15 T cell receptor beta chains were all read from a single sample in a study of cytomegalovirus exposure and HLA in healthy donors. PCR involved 60 Vbeta and 13 Jbeta primers. Sequenced by immunoSEQ multiplex PCR; TCRdb stores in-frame clones only, minus some. The sample has 45,000 to 55,000 clones; about 78% are singletons. The sequenced sample was PBMCs. All receptors derive from a man under 40 in good health and CMV-seropositive.

The chain carries TRBV9 and TRBJ1-3; D ambiguous. This CDR3 is built from 13 residues. CDR1 is SGDLS, CDR2 YYNGEE, per germline. The germline V and J ends were trimmed by 2 bases and 4 bases, with 7 bases remaining between them. In DNA, the CDR3 is TGTGCCAGCAGCGTGAGAGTAGGAAACACCATATATTTT. This encodes CASSVRVGNTIYF.

The chain uses TRBV7-9 and TRBJ1-4, with D tentatively TRBD1 (6 bases). This CDR3 has 15 residues. Germline assignment: CDR1 SEHNR and CDR2 FQNEAQ (reference sequence). The ends were cut back, 3 bases at V and 6 bases at J, with 14 bases in the middle. CDR3 region: CASSLQFNRDEKLFF. In DNA form, the CDR3 reads TGTGCCAGCAGCTTGCAATTCAACAGGGATGAAAAACTGTTTTTT.

The sample holds a few counts of this clone. The chain uses TRBV5-4 and TRBJ2-2; D gene unclear. Germline CDR1 reads SGHNT; CDR2 reads YYREEE (reference sequence). This CDR3 contains 13 residues. V lost 2 bases to trimming and J lost 7 bases, with 9 bases between them. The CDR3 coding sequence is TGTGCCAGCAGCTTTGCCCGGAGCGGGGAGCTGTTTTTT. Its protein product is CASSFARSGELFF.

This clone was found a few times. The genes are TRBV9 and TRBJ1-5; a possible D gene is TRBD1 (5 bases). Trimming removed 0 bases at V and 7 bases at J, with 14 bases between. Germline V gives CDR1 SGDLS, CDR2 YYNGEE. The CDR3 has 15 residues. The CDR3 coding sequence is TGTGCCAGCAGCGTAGGGGGCTCCCTGGGCCAGCCCCAGCATTTT. Translated: CASSVGGSLGQPQHF.

The chain is built from TRBV5-5 and TRBJ2-6; 7 positions agree with TRBD1. The length of the CDR3 is 17 residues. CDR1 SGHKS and CDR2 YYEKEE come from the germline V gene (reference sequence). V lost 5 bases to trimming and J lost 0 bases; unmatched junction nucleotides: 8. The CDR3 sequence: CASRAKGASSGANVLTF. CDR3 DNA sequence: TGTGCCAGCAGGGCGAAGGGGGCGAGCTCTGGGGCCAACGTCCTGACTTTC. The entire variable domain, with the rest obtained from reference TRBV5-5 and TRBJ2-6, is as follows: DAGVTQSPTHLIKTRGQQVTLRCSPISGHKSVSWYQQVLGQGPQFIFQYYEKEERGRGNFPDRFSARQFPNYSSELNVNALLLGDSALYLCASRAKGASSGANVLTFGAGSRLTVL.

This clone was counted a few times. CDR3 amino acids: CASYSGGAIPYEQYF. Written as DNA, the CDR3 is TGTGCCAGCTACTCCGGGGGGGCCATCCCCTACGAGCAGTACTTC. The chain has TRBV2 and TRBJ2-7; 8 bases line up with TRBD2. The length of the CDR3 is 15 residues. Germline V gene sequence: CDR1 SNHLY, CDR2 FYNNEI. J was trimmed by 2 bases and V by 8 bases; bases with no gene match: 11.

The chain joins TRBV7-3 to TRBJ2-5, with a possible D match to TRBD1 (6 bases). In germline, CDR1 is SGHTA, CDR2 FQGTGA. Trimming took off 0 bases at V and 5 bases at J, with 10 bases between the two ends. CDR3 length: 14 amino acids. CDR3 DNA: TGTGCCAGCAGCTTAACTGGGGGCCTCGAGACCCAGTACTTC. It specifies CASSLTGGLETQYF.

V usage is TRBV7-9 and J usage is TRBJ2-6, with a possible D match to TRBD2 (5 bases). In germline, CDR1 is SEHNR, CDR2 FQNEAQ (reference sequence). This CDR3 is built from 15 residues. Trimming stripped 7 bases from V and 4 bases from J, with 14 bases between. The CDR3 region has the DNA TGTGCCAGCAACACTAGGTCTGCGGGGGCCAACGTCCTGACTTTC. It codes for CASNTRSAGANVLTF.

The genes are TRBV6-4 and TRBJ2-1; TRBD2 matches 8 bases. The V and J ends lost 0 bases and 3 bases, in that order; junction bases with no gene match: 1. This CDR3 spans 15 amino acids. From germline, CDR1 is MRHNA and CDR2 SNTAGT. Here the CDR3 DNA reads TGTGCCAGCAGTGACTCAGCGGGGGACTACAATGAGCAGTTCTTC. This encodes CASSDSAGDYNEQFF.

The J gene is TRBJ2-7, the V gene TRBV2, with D possibly TRBD1 on 7 matching bases. This CDR3 has 17 residues. V was clipped by 0 bases and J by 0 bases, with 15 bases between them. In germline, CDR1 is SNHLY, CDR2 FYNNEI. The CDR3 sequence: CASSEAGLRDSSYEQYF. As DNA, the CDR3 is TGTGCCAGCAGTGAAGCGGGACTTCGGGACAGCTCCTACGAGCAGTACTTC.

CDR3 bases: TGTGCCAGCAGCCTGACAGGAAACACTGAAGCTTTCTTT. Its translation is CASSLTGNTEAFF. V is TRBV6-5 and J is TRBJ1-1, with D possibly TRBD1 on 6 matching bases. Trimming shortened V by 6 bases and J by 2 bases, and 10 bases separated the two germline ends. Germline lookup yields CDR1 MNHEY and CDR2 SVGAGI. The CDR3 is made up of 13 amino acids.

This sequence joins TRBV13 and TRBJ1-3; 7 positions agree with TRBD1. This CDR3 contains 13 residues. V trimming: 5 bases; J trimming: 7 bases; junction bases outside the gene matches: 5. The germline V gene has CDR1 PRHDT and CDR2 FYEKMQ (reference sequence). The CDR3 reads CASSQSQGNTIYF. The DNA for the CDR3 is TGTGCCAGCAGCCAATCACAGGGGAACACCATATATTTT.

In DNA, the CDR3 is TGTGCCAGCAGCCGAGGAACAGGGGGCAGGGCAGATACGCAGTATTTT. It codes for CASSRGTGGRADTQYF. The rearrangement links TRBV5-8 to TRBJ2-3, with 9 bases that match TRBD1. Germline V gene lookup returns CDR1 SGHTS and CDR2 YDEGEE. The CDR3 consists of 16 residues. V was pared by 4 bases and J by 4 bases, with 10 bases of the junction left unmatched. The full variable domain, its missing parts supplied by reference TRBV5-8 and TRBJ2-3, is EAGVTQSPTHLIKTRGQQATLRCSPISGHTSVYWYQQALGLGLQFLLWYDEGEERNRGNFPPRFSGRQFPNYSSELNVNALELEDSALYLCASSRGTGGRADTQYFGPGTRLTVL.

The rearrangement uses TRBV4-2 and TRBJ1-1; D is undetermined. V lost 0 bases, J lost 6 bases, and 14 bases lay in between. CDR1 LGHNA and CDR2 YNFKEQ come from the germline V gene. The CDR3 is 15 residues long. The CDR3: CASSQDGQLRAEAFF. Written as DNA, the CDR3 is TGTGCCAGCAGCCAAGATGGTCAGTTGAGGGCTGAAGCTTTCTTT.

This chain connects TRBV30 to TRBJ1-4, with 8 bases aligning to TRBD1. The CDR3 consists of 19 residues. CDR1 is GTSNPN, CDR2 SVGIG, per germline (reference sequence). With V trimmed by 1 base and J by 4 bases, 17 bases remained unmatched. CDR3 region: CAWSDGNRATTGVNEKLFF. In DNA, the CDR3 is TGTGCCTGGAGTGACGGAAACCGAGCGACGACAGGGGTTAATGAAAAACTGTTTTTT.